The 17 T cell receptor beta chains below come from one sample, sequenced in a study of regulatory T cells in long-lasting Graves disease. Indicated time point: newly diagnosed GD, antithyroid drugs for less than 3 months. PBMCs provided the RNA from which the TCR library was made. iRepertoire HTBI primers and Arm-PCR of CDR3 regions built TCR beta libraries. TCRdb analysed the multiplex PCR reads with MiXCR anew, one entry per CDR3 protein. Of about 220,000 distinct CDR3 sequences in the sample, around 16% are singletons; the top ten hold around 20%. The sample consisted of peripheral blood mononuclear cells (PBMCs), taken at new diagnosis, from a patient treated with antithyroid drugs. The receptors originated from a female donor with Graves disease.

This clonotype was detected only a few times. Lacking the conserved final phenylalanine or tryptophan, this CDR3 likely reflects a read error. The chain joins TRBV5-1 to TRBJ2-5; D not resolved. With 6 bases removed from V and 5 bases from J, the gap between germline ends came to 17 bases. This CDR3 contains 14 residues. Germline V CDR1 and CDR2: SGHRS, YFSETQ. CDR3 sequence: CASNAGGDLETQYS. In nucleotides, the CDR3 is TGCGCCAGCAACGCAGGTGGGGATCTGGAGACCCAGTACTCC.

This clonotype was recorded at least ten times. This chain uses TRBV20-1 with TRBJ2-7; 8 nucleotides line up with TRBD1. V lost 2 bases and J lost 5; bases outside the gene matches: 8. The CDR3 has 14 residues. CDR1 and CDR2 (germline): DFQATT, SNEGSKA (reference sequence). CDR3 loop: CSARMRTGSDEQYF. In DNA form, the CDR3 reads TGCAGTGCTAGAATGCGGACAGGGAGTGACGAGCAGTACTTC.

This clonotype showed up many times. The genes are TRBV15 and TRBJ2-7, with D possibly being TRBD1 (6 bases). The CDR3 spans 15 residues. Per germline, CDR1 LNHNV and CDR2 YYDKDF (reference sequence). Trimming removed 5 bases at V and 1 base at J, with 15 bases between. The DNA for the CDR3 is TGTGCCACCAGCTTTTTGCTAGGGGGATCCTACGAGCAGTACTTC. This sequence encodes CATSFLLGGSYEQYF.

This clonotype was seen at least ten times. The chain combines TRBV24-1 with TRBJ2-3; TRBD1 matches 9 bases. V gave up 4 bases and J gave up 3 bases; unmatched junction bases: 7. The CDR3 spans 16 residues. Germline CDR1 is KGHDR and CDR2 is SFDVKD. The CDR3 DNA follows: TGTGCCACCAGTGACACCGGGACAGGGAAAACAGATACGCAGTATTTT. Translation gives CATSDTGTGKTDTQYF.

This clonotype turned up a few times. J is TRBJ1-1 and V is TRBV20-1; no clear D. The CDR3 totals 12 residues. The V gene's germline CDR1 is DFQATT and CDR2 SNEGSKA (reference sequence). V shed 3 bases and J shed 3 bases, with 8 bases lying between them. The CDR3 loop is CSASLDDTEAFF. DNA of the CDR3: TGCAGTGCTAGCCTAGACGACACTGAAGCTTTCTTT.

This chain links TRBV2 with TRBJ2-5, with D possibly TRBD2 on 7 matching bases. Trimming pared 6 bases from V and 4 bases from J, leaving 15 bases between. CDR3 size: 14 residues. In germline, CDR1 is SNHLY, CDR2 FYNNEI. CDR3 sequence (DNA): TGTGCCAGCAGCTACAGGGAGGGGGTAGAGACCCAGTACTTC. It translates to CASSYREGVETQYF.

This clonotype was recorded many times. The chain couples TRBV20-1 to TRBJ2-5; 8 positions match TRBD1. The CDR3 has 13 residues. Germline assignment: CDR1 DFQATT and CDR2 SNEGSKA (reference sequence). Unmatched junction bases numbered 5, after V lost 4 bases and J lost 4 bases. CDR3 region: CSANPDRVETQYF. For the CDR3, the DNA is TGCAGTGCTAACCCGGACAGGGTAGAGACCCAGTACTTC.

Ten or more counts support this clonotype. The chain employs TRBV20-1 and TRBJ2-1, with TRBD2 matching 11 bases. This CDR3 spans 16 amino acids. V lost 3 bases to trimming and J lost 4 bases; unmatched junction nucleotides: 8. The V gene's germline CDR1 is DFQATT and CDR2 SNEGSKA (reference sequence). The CDR3 loop is CSARSGRLAGYNEQFF. The CDR3 DNA sequence: TGCAGTGCTAGGTCCGGGAGACTAGCGGGATACAATGAGCAGTTCTTC.

This clonotype appeared many times. The gene calls are TRBV24-1 and TRBJ1-1; 7 bases fit TRBD1. This CDR3 contains 12 residues. V shed 12 bases and J 5 bases; nucleotides not matched to a gene: 8. Germline V gene lookup returns CDR1 KGHDR and CDR2 SFDVKD. CDR3 DNA: TGTGCCGCCGAAAGCAGGGGGACTGAAGCTTTCTTT. This encodes CAAESRGTEAFF.

The chain has TRBV2 and TRBJ2-7, with 9 bases aligning to TRBD1. This CDR3 has 14 residues. The V gene end was trimmed by 6 bases and the J gene end by 2 bases; junction bases not matched to a gene: 5. Germline V gene sequence: CDR1 SNHLY, CDR2 FYNNEI. This chain's CDR3 is CASSAQGATYEQYF. CDR3 in DNA: TGTGCCAGCAGCGCACAGGGGGCCACCTACGAGCAGTACTTC.

Points on this clonotype: One base away lies a much larger clone, so this may be a sequencing read error. This sequence joins TRBV7-8 and TRBJ2-7; D possibly corresponds to TRBD1 (6 bases). The V gene lost 8 bases and the J gene lost 0 bases, with 17 bases spanning the gap. CDR3 length: 15 amino acids. Germline-derived CDR1 and CDR2 are SGHVS and FQNEAQ. The CDR3 bases are TGTGCCAGCTACACGAGACAGGCCAGCTCCTACGAGCAGTACTTC. It yields the protein CASYTRQASSYEQYF.

V and J are TRBV11-2 and TRBJ2-3; D gene ambiguous. The CDR3 covers 14 residues. Trimming took off 1 base at V and 6 bases at J, with 11 bases between the two ends. CDR1 is SGHAT and CDR2 is FQNNGV in the germline V gene. CDR3 region: CASSLVTRSDTQYF. Here the CDR3 DNA reads TGTGCCAGCAGCTTAGTTACCCGGTCCGATACGCAGTATTTT.

This clonotype was detected many times. The chain links TRBV5-6 to TRBJ2-1, with D possibly called TRBD1 or TRBD2 (5 bases each). The V and J ends lost 6 bases and 10 bases respectively, with 14 bases between them. Germline lookup yields CDR1 SGHDT and CDR2 YYEEEE. The CDR3 totals 12 residues. The CDR3 DNA sequence: TGTGCCAGCACCACCCTCGGGACCGAGCAGTTCTTC. This encodes CASTTLGTEQFF.

On this clonotype itself: A much larger clone lies one base from this, so it may be a read error. This chain uses TRBV5-1 with TRBJ2-2; either TRBD1 or TRBD2 may supply D (5 bases each). Looked up from germline, CDR1 is SGHRS and CDR2 is YFSETQ. This CDR3 comprises 14 residues. In nucleotides, the CDR3 is TGCGCCAGCAGCTGGGACGGTAACACCGGGGAGCCGTTTTTT. Its protein product is CASSWDGNTGEPFF.

This clonotype showed up just a few times. V is TRBV20-1 and J is TRBJ2-7; the D gene is possibly TRBD2 (5 bases). V was shortened by 6 bases and J by 5 bases, with 14 bases between the two germline ends. The CDR3 spans 12 residues. Germline values: CDR1 DFQATT, CDR2 SNEGSKA (reference sequence). CDR3 in DNA: TGCAGTGCGCCGGCACTAGGCCACGAGCAGTACTTC. The encoded protein is CSAPALGHEQYF.

This clonotype showed up many times. The chain links TRBV29-1 to TRBJ1-1; D remains ambiguous. V lost 2 bases and J 5 bases, leaving 12 bases between the germline ends. Germline V lookup: CDR1 SQVTM, CDR2 ANQGSEA. The length of the CDR3 is 13 residues. The DNA of the CDR3 is TGCAGCGTTGAAAAGGTCGTAGAGACTGAAGCTTTCTTT. It encodes CSVEKVVETEAFF.

As to this clonotype: Since a far larger clone is one base different, this is likely a read error. CDR3 sequence: CATAETGDKNIQCF. The CDR3 nucleotides are TGTGCCACCGCAGAGACAGGTGACAAAAACATTCAGTGCTTC. The gene calls are TRBV28 and TRBJ2-7; the D gene is possibly TRBD1 (6 bases). The CDR3 is 14 residues long. Germline CDR1 MDHEN, CDR2 SYDVKM.